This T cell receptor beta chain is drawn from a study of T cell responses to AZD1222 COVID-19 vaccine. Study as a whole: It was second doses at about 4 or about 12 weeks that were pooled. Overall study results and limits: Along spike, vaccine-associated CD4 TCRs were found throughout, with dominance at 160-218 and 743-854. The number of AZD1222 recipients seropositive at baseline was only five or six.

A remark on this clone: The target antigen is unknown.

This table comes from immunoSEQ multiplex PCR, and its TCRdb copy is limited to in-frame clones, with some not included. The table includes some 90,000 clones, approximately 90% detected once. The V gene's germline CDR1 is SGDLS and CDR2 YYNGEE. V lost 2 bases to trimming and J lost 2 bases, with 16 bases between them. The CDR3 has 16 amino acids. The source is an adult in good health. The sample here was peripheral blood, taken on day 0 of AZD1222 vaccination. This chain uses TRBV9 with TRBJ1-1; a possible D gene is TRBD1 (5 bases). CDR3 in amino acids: CASSVQGAGDNTEAFF. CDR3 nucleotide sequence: TGTGCCAGCAGCGTTCAAGGGGCAGGAGACAACACTGAAGCTTTCTTT.